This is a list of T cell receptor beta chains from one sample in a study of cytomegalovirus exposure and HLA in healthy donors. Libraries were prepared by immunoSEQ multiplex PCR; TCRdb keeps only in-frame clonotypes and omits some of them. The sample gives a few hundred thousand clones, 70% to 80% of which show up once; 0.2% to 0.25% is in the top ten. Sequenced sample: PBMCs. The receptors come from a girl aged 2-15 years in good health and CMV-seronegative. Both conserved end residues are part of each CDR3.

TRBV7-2,CASSLHQTGAYEQYF
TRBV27,CASSLQGSFYTF
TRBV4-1,CASSPGLAGGYGKNIQYF
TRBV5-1,CASSFATGNNEQFF
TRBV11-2,CASSLNRVNTEAFF
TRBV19,CASSIPGTARHSPLHF
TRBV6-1,CASSQTGDFYEQYF
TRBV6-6,CASSWDRITPLHF
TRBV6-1,CASSGSIRDRVHEQYF
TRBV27,CASSIGGNYGYTF
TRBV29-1,CSVLRDRGGEQYF
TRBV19,CASSMRGEDEQYF
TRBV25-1,CASSEFGGSGDEQFF
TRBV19,CASSATGSGNTIYF
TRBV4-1,CASSQAVTLAVYNEQFF
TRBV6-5,CASRQGRLYGYTF
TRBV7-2,CASSLGSPYEQYF
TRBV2,CASTTSTGLFF
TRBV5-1,CASSWEGRNEKLFF
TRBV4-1,CASSRQGFAYEQYF
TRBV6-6,CASNLLAVGEQFF
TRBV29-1,CSAKDRSSYNEQFF
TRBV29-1,CSVRGSGANVLTF
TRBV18,CASSPRQGTDTQYF
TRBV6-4,CASSEGTFGSYEQYF
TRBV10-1,CASSNRGTEAFF
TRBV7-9,CSSSLGGTGDYGYTF
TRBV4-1,CASSQMGYAGPRETQYF
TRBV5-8,CASSLGTEAFF
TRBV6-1,CASRGTGGETQYF
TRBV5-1,CASSLGRGLVGYTF
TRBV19,CASSIAQGGLYF
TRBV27,CASSFVGGPGAYEQYF
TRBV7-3,CASSPTVGTASNYGYTF
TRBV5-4,CASSDGVRNANTEAFF
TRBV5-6,CASSLRARYSYEQYF
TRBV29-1,CSVERGGYNEQFF
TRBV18,CASTVAGFSTDTQYF
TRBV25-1,CASSDGGELFF
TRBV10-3,CAISEDGGTEAFF
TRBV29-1,CSSDHRTGNTEAFF
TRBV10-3,CAIRNQGSSGNTIYF
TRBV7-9,CASSYSGTSGRGGYNEQFF
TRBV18,CASSPGARPDYNEQFF